The sequence of this T cell receptor beta chain was determined in a study of blood T cell repertoires in COVID-19. Original data processing: Estimation of nucleated cell counts relied on the amplification of reference gene primers. The repertoire was sequenced with immunoSEQ multiplex PCR; TCRdb's copy has only in-frame clones and lacks some. That table gives V, J and clone size, and the DNA gave D and trimming. This table holds tens of thousands of clones, roughly 87% found once. The sequence derives from a woman older than 75 with acute or convalescent COVID-19. What was sequenced was peripheral blood.

In nucleotides, the CDR3 is TGTGCCACCTCGGACAGCGGACGAAGTGAAGCTTTCTTT. Its protein product is CATSDSGRSEAFF. The V and J genes are TRBV19 and TRBJ1-1; D may be TRBD1 (6 bases). Germline CDR1 reads LNHDA; CDR2 reads SQIVND (reference sequence). The V gene lost 10 bases and the J gene lost 7 bases, with 19 bases spanning the gap. The CDR3 extends over 13 amino acids. The full variable domain, completed using reference TRBV19 and TRBJ1-1, is DGGITQSPKYLFRKEGQNVTLSCEQNLNHDAMYWYRQDPGQGLRLIYYSQIVNDFQKGDIAEGYSVSREKKESFPLTVTSAQKNPTAFYLCATSDSGRSEAFFGQGTRLTVV.